One sample yielded the 30 T cell receptor beta chains listed below, sequenced in a study of T cells in localized non-small cell lung cancer. Repertoires were generated with immunoSEQ multiplex PCR, while TCRdb's copy carries only in-frame clones and drops some. This table holds about 28,000 clones, roughly 90% found once. The sample here was peripheral blood, taken before any cancer treatment. All receptors come from a male donor older than 55 with stage I lung adenocarcinoma.

Here the CDR3 DNA reads TGCAGTGCCTTTACTAGCGTCGAGCAGTACTTC. It yields the protein CSAFTSVEQYF. The gene calls are TRBV20-1 and TRBJ2-7, with 7 positions matching TRBD2. The trim removed 6 bases at V and 6 bases at J, leaving 5 bases unmatched. This CDR3 is 11 amino acids long. Germline lookup yields CDR1 DFQATT and CDR2 SNEGSKA (reference sequence).

The CDR3 is CASIGGTRGTEAFF. The DNA for the CDR3 is TGTGCCAGTATAGGTGGGACAAGGGGCACTGAAGCTTTCTTT. This chain links TRBV19 with TRBJ1-1; a possible D gene is TRBD1 (6 bases). Germline CDR1 is LNHDA and CDR2 is SQIVND (reference sequence). The CDR3 is 14 amino acids. Trimming pared 7 bases from V and 4 bases from J, leaving 16 bases between. Looking up the rest from reference TRBV19 and TRBJ1-1 gives the full variable domain: DGGITQSPKYLFRKEGQNVTLSCEQNLNHDAMYWYRQDPGQGLRLIYYSQIVNDFQKGDIAEGYSVSREKKESFPLTVTSAQKNPTAFYLCASIGGTRGTEAFFGQGTRLTVV.

The chain couples TRBV9 to TRBJ1-6; 9 nucleotides align to TRBD1. V dropped 3 bases and J dropped 5; count of bases not matched to a gene: 3. Germline CDR1 and CDR2: SGDLS and YYNGEE. The CDR3 is 15 residues long. The CDR3 coding sequence is TGTGCCAGCAGCGGAGGGACAGGGAATAATTCACCCCTCCACTTT. Amino acids: CASSGGTGNNSPLHF.

This clone was counted once. The V gene is TRBV10-1, the J gene TRBJ1-1; a weak D match, TRBD1 (5 bases). Trimming took off 6 bases at V and 1 base at J, with 12 bases between the two ends. The length of the CDR3 is 14 residues. Germline values: CDR1 WNHNN, CDR2 SYGVQD (reference sequence). The CDR3 sequence: CASRATGTNTEAFF. CDR3 DNA sequence: TGCGCCAGCAGAGCTACCGGGACGAACACTGAAGCTTTCTTT.

This sequence joins TRBV15 and TRBJ2-1, with 8 positions matching TRBD1. Germline assignment: CDR1 LNHNV and CDR2 YYDKDF (reference sequence). The CDR3 runs 15 residues. Trimming removed 5 bases from V and 9 bases from J; junction bases left unmatched: 12. CDR3 bases: TGTGCCACCAGCGACCGGACAGGGCCGTTGGGTGAGCAGTTCTTC. Translating gives CATSDRTGPLGEQFF.

The chain uses TRBV11-2 and TRBJ1-2, with D hard to call. The CDR3 totals 15 residues. The ends were cut back, 2 bases at V and 0 bases at J, with 10 bases in the middle. Germline V gives CDR1 SGHAT, CDR2 FQNNGV. The CDR3 region has the DNA TGTGCCAGCAGCTTAAAGGCAGGCCCTAACTATGGCTACACCTTC. Its protein product is CASSLKAGPNYGYTF.

This sequence joins TRBV19 and TRBJ1-2, with D possibly being TRBD1 (6 bases). The CDR3 totals 17 residues. The ends were cut back, 6 bases at V and 0 bases at J, with 20 bases in the middle. Germline CDR1 LNHDA, CDR2 SQIVND (reference sequence). For the CDR3, the DNA is TGTGCCAGTAGGAACCCAGCGCCTACAGGGTCTAACTATGGCTACACCTTC. This encodes CASRNPAPTGSNYGYTF.

This clone has only a few counts. This chain uses TRBV5-6 with TRBJ2-3; 10 bases map to TRBD1. Germline V gene sequence: CDR1 SGHDT, CDR2 YYEEEE. The ends lost 1 base at V and 3 bases at J; junction bases unmatched: 5. This CDR3 spans 16 amino acids. CDR3 nucleotide sequence: TGTGCCAGCAGCTTGAGGGGGGGACAGGGGACAGATACGCAGTATTTT. Protein product: CASSLRGGQGTDTQYF.

This clone appeared a single time. The chain couples TRBV5-1 to TRBJ2-2; the match to TRBD1 covers 8 bases. The CDR3 has 17 residues. CDR1 SGHRS and CDR2 YFSETQ come from the germline V gene. Unmatched junction bases numbered 10, after V lost 1 base and J lost 5 bases. CDR3 in DNA: TGCGCCAGCAGCTTGTTTGCACAGGGGGGACGTACCGGGGAGCTGTTTTTT. Its protein is CASSLFAQGGRTGELFF.

This chain connects TRBV6-1 to TRBJ1-2; a possible D gene is TRBD1 (5 bases). Germline-derived CDR1 and CDR2 are MNHNS and SASEGT. The CDR3 is made up of 13 amino acids. V was cut by 1 base and J by 7 bases, with 10 bases left in between. The CDR3 DNA is TGTGCCAGCAGTGAAGGGGGGAGGAGTGGCTACACCTTC. Protein product: CASSEGGRSGYTF.

The V gene is TRBV7-2, the J gene TRBJ2-3, with a weak D call TRBD2 (6 bases). Germline-derived CDR1 and CDR2 are SGHTA and FQGNSA. Trimming removed 11 bases from V and 7 bases from J, with 10 bases in between. The CDR3 totals 10 residues. The CDR3 reads CAGGEYTQYF. In DNA form, the CDR3 reads TGTGCCGGAGGGGAGTATACGCAGTATTTT.

The chain uses TRBV19 and TRBJ1-1, with D tentatively TRBD1 (6 bases). The germline gives CDR1 LNHDA, CDR2 SQIVND (reference sequence). The CDR3 consists of 14 residues. V was cut by 3 bases and J by 6 bases, with 14 bases left in between. CDR3 protein: CASSILRGASEAFF. CDR3 bases: TGTGCCAGTAGTATTTTAAGGGGGGCGTCTGAAGCTTTCTTT.

DNA for the CDR3: TGTGCCAGCAGTGCCGTAGCGGGGGGGAACACCGGGGAGCTGTTTTTT. Protein product: CASSAVAGGNTGELFF. This chain joins TRBV6-1 and TRBJ2-2; TRBD2 aligns across 10 bases. V trimming: 4 bases; J trimming: 1 base; junction bases outside the gene matches: 3. Germline V gene data show CDR1 as MNHNS and CDR2 as SASEGT. The CDR3 loop spans 16 amino acids.

The rearrangement links TRBV7-2 to TRBJ1-5; 8 nucleotides match TRBD1. There are 16 residues in the CDR3. Losses at the gene ends were 5 bases for V and 2 bases for J; bases not matched to a gene: 8. Per the germline V gene, CDR1 is SGHTA and CDR2 is FQGNSA. CDR3 bases: TGTGCCAGCAGCGCCCGACAGGGGAGTGGCAATCAGCCCCAGCATTTT. It yields the protein CASSARQGSGNQPQHF.

This chain joins TRBV6-5 and TRBJ2-3; 8 nucleotides align to TRBD2. The length of the CDR3 is 14 residues. Per the germline V gene, CDR1 is MNHEY and CDR2 is SVGAGI. V lost 7 bases to trimming and J lost 4 bases; unmatched junction nucleotides: 7. CDR3 bases: TGTGCCAGCAATACGCGGGGGGCGTCAGATACGCAGTATTTT. This sequence encodes CASNTRGASDTQYF.

This chain's CDR3 is CASSAKRSQGTDTQYF. DNA for the CDR3: TGTGCCAGCAGTGCCAAGCGCAGCCAAGGCACAGATACGCAGTATTTT. The V gene is TRBV6-1, the J gene TRBJ2-3, with D unclear. Germline loops: CDR1 MNHNS, CDR2 SASEGT. There are 16 residues in the CDR3. V was cut by 4 bases and J by 1 base, with 15 bases left in between.

The genes are TRBV19 and TRBJ1-5, with 8 bases that match TRBD1. This CDR3 has 13 amino acids. The junction had 6 bases not matched to a gene; V was cut back by 7 bases and J by 7 bases. Germline loops: CDR1 LNHDA, CDR2 SQIVND (reference sequence). DNA for the CDR3: TGTGCCAGTACTCCGACAGGGGTCCAGCCCCAGCATTTT. Its protein is CASTPTGVQPQHF. The entire variable domain, with the rest obtained from reference TRBV19 and TRBJ1-5, is as follows: DGGITQSPKYLFRKEGQNVTLSCEQNLNHDAMYWYRQDPGQGLRLIYYSQIVNDFQKGDIAEGYSVSREKKESFPLTVTSAQKNPTAFYLCASTPTGVQPQHFGDGTRLSIL.

This chain links TRBV6-4 with TRBJ1-2; maybe TRBD1 (5 bases). V was shortened by 3 bases and J by 7 bases, with 15 bases between the two germline ends. Germline V gene sequence: CDR1 MRHNA, CDR2 SNTAGT. The CDR3 length is 14 residues. The CDR3 region is CASSEMQGLGGYTF. As DNA, the CDR3 is TGTGCCAGCAGTGAGATGCAGGGATTGGGTGGCTACACCTTC.

The chain is built from TRBV2 and TRBJ1-5, with D possibly matching TRBD1 (5 bases). Germline CDR1 and CDR2: SNHLY and FYNNEI. There are 15 residues in the CDR3. Trimming left V 0 bases short and J 7 bases short, with 13 bases between. The CDR3 reads CASSEAQAGQQPQHF. DNA of the CDR3: TGTGCCAGCAGTGAAGCGCAGGCAGGGCAACAGCCCCAGCATTTT. Supplemented by reference TRBV2 and TRBJ1-5, the full variable domain reads EPEVTQTPSHQVTQMGQEVILRCVPISNHLYFYWYRQILGQKVEFLVSFYNNEISEKSEIFDDQFSVERPDGSNFTLKIRSTKLEDSAMYFCASSEAQAGQQPQHFGDGTRLSIL.

This sequence joins TRBV30 and TRBJ2-3; D ambiguous. Germline CDR1 and CDR2: GTSNPN and SVGIG (reference sequence). There are 14 residues in the CDR3. With 0 bases removed from V and 1 base from J, the gap between germline ends came to 8 bases. The CDR3 spells CAWSVNGGTDTQYF. DNA of the CDR3: TGTGCCTGGAGTGTAAACGGAGGCACAGATACGCAGTATTTT.

The genes are TRBV7-8 and TRBJ1-1; D is perhaps TRBD1 (5 bases). Trimming cost V 4 bases and J 4 bases, with 10 bases left between them. There are 13 residues in the CDR3. Germline loops: CDR1 SGHVS, CDR2 FQNEAQ. The CDR3 is CASSYVGATEAFF. The CDR3 DNA sequence: TGTGCCAGCAGCTATGTTGGGGCCACTGAAGCTTTCTTT.

This chain connects TRBV4-3 to TRBJ2-1; 9 nucleotides match TRBD2. The germline gives CDR1 LGHNA, CDR2 YSLEER. The trim removed 1 base at V and 5 bases at J, leaving 3 bases unmatched. The CDR3 runs 15 residues. CDR3 loop: CASSQGAGGHNEQFF. CDR3 DNA: TGCGCCAGCAGCCAAGGAGCGGGGGGCCACAATGAGCAGTTCTTC.

V gene TRBV19 combines with J gene TRBJ2-4, with TRBD2 as a possible D gene (5 bases). Trimming left V 7 bases short and J 6 bases short, with 19 bases between. The CDR3 has 15 residues. Germline V gene lookup returns CDR1 LNHDA and CDR2 SQIVND (reference sequence). Here the CDR3 reads CASTKGSGTGNIQYF. Written as DNA, the CDR3 is TGTGCCAGTACGAAGGGTTCGGGAACGGGAAACATTCAGTACTTC.

This chain uses TRBV9 with TRBJ2-7; 7 nucleotides align to TRBD1. The V gene end was trimmed by 2 bases and the J gene end by 6 bases; junction bases not matched to a gene: 11. Per germline, CDR1 SGDLS and CDR2 YYNGEE. The CDR3 consists of 15 residues. CDR3 nucleotide sequence: TGTGCCAGCAGCGTGGGGACAGCCCCGGGTAGCGAGCAGTACTTC. Translated, it gives CASSVGTAPGSEQYF.

This clone occurred once. The J gene is TRBJ2-3, the V gene TRBV5-6; 13 bases are a match to TRBD2. The V and J ends lost 1 base and 4 bases, in that order; junction bases with no gene match: 3. CDR1 and CDR2 from the germline V gene are SGHDT and YYEEEE. The CDR3 is 16 residues long. CDR3 coding DNA: TGTGCCAGCAGCTTGAGACTAGCGGGGGGATCAGATACGCAGTATTTT. Amino acids: CASSLRLAGGSDTQYF.

This clone has a handful of counts. This chain links TRBV18 with TRBJ1-2; 9 nucleotides align to TRBD1. Germline values: CDR1 KGHSH, CDR2 LQKENI. Trimming took 6 bases from V and 8 from J; bases not matched to a gene: 7. This CDR3 is 13 amino acids long. CDR3 amino acids: CASSLRTGEGYTF. DNA for the CDR3: TGTGCCAGCTCCCTTCGGACAGGGGAGGGCTACACCTTC.

This clone was recorded only once. J is TRBJ1-5 and V is TRBV7-2, with D perhaps TRBD1 (6 bases). The CDR3 has 14 residues. Germline V lookup: CDR1 SGHTA, CDR2 FQGNSA. Trimming removed 2 bases at V and 7 bases at J, with 12 bases between. This chain's CDR3 is CASSLRGAEQPQHF. For the CDR3, the DNA is TGTGCCAGCAGCTTAAGGGGGGCTGAACAGCCCCAGCATTTT.

This clone was seen a few times. This sequence joins TRBV5-1 and TRBJ1-1, with unresolved D. Trimming removed 4 bases at V and 2 bases at J, with 15 bases between. Looked up from germline, CDR1 is SGHRS and CDR2 is YFSETQ. This CDR3 comprises 15 residues. This CDR3 reads CASSEISRENTEAFF. The DNA for the CDR3 is TGCGCCAGCAGCGAGATAAGTAGGGAAAACACTGAAGCTTTCTTT.

About this clone itself: This same CDR3 is encoded by further DNA sequences in the sample. This sequence joins TRBV30 and TRBJ2-5; D gene uncertain. V dropped 1 base and J dropped 4 bases, with 4 bases sitting between them. Germline V gene data show CDR1 as GTSNPN and CDR2 as SVGIG (reference sequence). The CDR3 is 11 amino acids. CDR3 bases: TGTGCCTGGAGTGGAGGAGAGACCCAGTACTTC. It encodes CAWSGGETQYF.

This sequence joins TRBV6-1 and TRBJ2-1, with 8 bases identical to TRBD2. The CDR3 sequence is 17 residues long. The ends lost 1 base at V and 4 bases at J; junction bases unmatched: 9. Per germline, CDR1 MNHNS and CDR2 SASEGT. The CDR3: CASSEEVAGSLYNEQFF. CDR3 nucleotides: TGTGCCAGCAGTGAAGAGGTAGCGGGGAGCCTTTACAATGAGCAGTTCTTC.